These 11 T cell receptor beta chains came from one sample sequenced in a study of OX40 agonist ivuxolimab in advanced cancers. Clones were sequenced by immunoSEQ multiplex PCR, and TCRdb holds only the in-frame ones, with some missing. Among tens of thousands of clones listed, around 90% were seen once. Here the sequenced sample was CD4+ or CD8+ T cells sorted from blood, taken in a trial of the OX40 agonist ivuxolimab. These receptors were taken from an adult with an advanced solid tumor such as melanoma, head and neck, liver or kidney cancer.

The CDR3 reads CASSIPNGEKLFF. In DNA form, the CDR3 reads TGTGCCAGTAGTATTCCCAACGGGGAAAAACTGTTTTTT. V usage is TRBV19 and J usage is TRBJ1-4, with D unclear. Germline CDR1 LNHDA, CDR2 SQIVND (reference sequence). CDR3 length: 13 amino acids. Trimming shortened V by 3 bases and J by 8 bases, and 10 bases separated the two germline ends.

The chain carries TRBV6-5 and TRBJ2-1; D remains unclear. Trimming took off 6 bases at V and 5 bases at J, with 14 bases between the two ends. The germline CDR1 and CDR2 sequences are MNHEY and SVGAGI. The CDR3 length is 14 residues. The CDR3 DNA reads TGTGCCAGCAGGAACCCGGGCCTCAACAATGAGCAGTTCTTC. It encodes CASRNPGLNNEQFF.

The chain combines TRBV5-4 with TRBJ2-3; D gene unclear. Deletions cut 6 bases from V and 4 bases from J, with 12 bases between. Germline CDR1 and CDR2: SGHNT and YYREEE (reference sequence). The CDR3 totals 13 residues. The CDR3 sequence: CASNSNLADTQYF. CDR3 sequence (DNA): TGTGCCAGCAACTCCAACCTGGCAGATACGCAGTATTTT.

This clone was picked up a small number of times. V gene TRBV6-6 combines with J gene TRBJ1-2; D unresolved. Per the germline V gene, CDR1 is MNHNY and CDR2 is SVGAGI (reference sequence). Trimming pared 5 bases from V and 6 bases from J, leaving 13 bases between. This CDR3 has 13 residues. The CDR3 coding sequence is TGTGCCAGCAGTCTCCGGCCTAGCGATGGCTACACCTTC. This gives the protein CASSLRPSDGYTF.

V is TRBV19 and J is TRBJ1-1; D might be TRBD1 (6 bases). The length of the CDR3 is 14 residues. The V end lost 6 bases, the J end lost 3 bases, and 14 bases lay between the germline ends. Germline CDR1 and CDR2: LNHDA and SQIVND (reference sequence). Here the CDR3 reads CASRGQGRYTEAFF. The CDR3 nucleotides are TGTGCCAGTAGGGGGCAGGGGAGGTACACTGAAGCTTTCTTT.

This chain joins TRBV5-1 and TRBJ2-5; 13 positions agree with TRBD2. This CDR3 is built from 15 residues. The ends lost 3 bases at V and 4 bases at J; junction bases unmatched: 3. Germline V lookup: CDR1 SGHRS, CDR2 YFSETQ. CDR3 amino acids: CASSSGTSGVETQYF. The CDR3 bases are TGCGCCAGCAGCTCCGGGACTAGCGGGGTAGAGACCCAGTACTTC.

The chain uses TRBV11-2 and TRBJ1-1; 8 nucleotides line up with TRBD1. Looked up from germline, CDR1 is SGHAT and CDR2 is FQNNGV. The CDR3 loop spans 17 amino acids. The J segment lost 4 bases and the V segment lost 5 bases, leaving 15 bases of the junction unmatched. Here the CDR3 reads CASSPRTGSQERTEAFF. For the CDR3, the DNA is TGTGCCAGCAGCCCCCGGACAGGGTCCCAGGAACGCACTGAAGCTTTCTTT.

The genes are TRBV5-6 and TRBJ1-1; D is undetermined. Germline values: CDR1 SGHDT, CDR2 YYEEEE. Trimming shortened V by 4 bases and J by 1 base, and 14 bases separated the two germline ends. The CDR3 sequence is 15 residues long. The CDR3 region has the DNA TGTGCCAGCAGCCCCTCACCCGACCGGAACACTGAAGCTTTCTTT. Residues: CASSPSPDRNTEAFF.

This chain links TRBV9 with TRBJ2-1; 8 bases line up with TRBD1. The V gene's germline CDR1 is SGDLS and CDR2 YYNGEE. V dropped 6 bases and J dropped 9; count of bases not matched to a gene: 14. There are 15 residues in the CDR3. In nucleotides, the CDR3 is TGTGCCAGCACCTCAGGGGGCGCGGTGACCGGTGAGCAGTTCTTC. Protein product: CASTSGGAVTGEQFF.

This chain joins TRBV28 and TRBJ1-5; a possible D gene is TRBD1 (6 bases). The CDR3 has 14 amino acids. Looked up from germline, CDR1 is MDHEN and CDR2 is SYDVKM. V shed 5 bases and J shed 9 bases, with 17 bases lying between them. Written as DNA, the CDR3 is TGTGCCAGCAGTGCGCCACAGGGATCGGGGCCCCAGCATTTT. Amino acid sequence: CASSAPQGSGPQHF.

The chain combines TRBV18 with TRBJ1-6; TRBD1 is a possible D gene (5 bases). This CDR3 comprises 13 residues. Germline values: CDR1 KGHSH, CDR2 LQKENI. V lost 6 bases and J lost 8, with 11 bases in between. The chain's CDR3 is CASSRELDSPLHF. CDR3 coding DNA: TGTGCCAGCTCCAGGGAATTGGATTCACCCCTCCACTTT.